The present entry profiles one T cell receptor (beta chain) with its context. Its antigen is unknown. A primer matching the constant region was used to make TCR beta cDNA from about 500 ng of total RNA. The TCR beta library was amplified through three nested multiplex PCR rounds in a modified ARM-PCR procedure. Rounds one and two of PCR, each of around 9 cycles, were primed with TRBV1-TRBV30 forward primers and a C-beta reverse primer. TCRdb recomputed calls from the multiplex PCR reads with MiXCR, one row per CDR3 protein. The table records 35,000 to 40,000 distinct CDR3 sequences, approximately 71% of them present only once. This record comes from a study of tumor-infiltrating lymphocytes in primary liver carcinoma. Looking at the study overall: The patient population consisted of men and women between 30 and 69 years of age.

The V gene's germline CDR1 is SQVTM and CDR2 ANQGSEA. There are 14 residues in the CDR3. V lost 1 base to trimming and J lost 5 bases, with 14 bases between them. Extraction of RNA together with DNA used about 17-31 mg of unsorted bulk tissue. General study points: Significantly greater top-250-clone fractions characterized tumors relative to blood (p = 0.039). Paired tumor-adjacent and tumor-blood samples overlapped less than tumor region pairs did.

V is TRBV29-1 and J is TRBJ1-1; tentatively, D is TRBD1 (6 bases). Sequencing was carried out using tumor-adjacent normal liver tissue. This receptor was obtained from a man aged 35-49 years with primary liver carcinoma and hepatitis B virus infection. The CDR3 sequence is CSVEAGVGETEAFF. DNA of the CDR3: TGCAGCGTTGAAGCAGGGGTGGGGGAAACTGAAGCTTTCTTT.